This T cell receptor (delta chain) stems from a study of delta chains in infants with herpesvirus infections (dated by TCRdb to about 2023). Notes on the research overall: A Ugandan infant birth cohort was prospectively followed from birth to characterize gammadelta T cell responses to primary cytomegalovirus (CMV) infection. From PBMC, gammadelta TCRs were sequenced for some 18 CMV-infected infants (one congenitally infected) and several CMV-uninfected infants who had sufficient sample available. Infant blood samples fell into approximate age groups of 1.5, 4, 8 and 12 months. The previously published Belgian fetal and cord blood gammadelta TCR data were not generated in this cohort and were added only for comparison. The research as a whole found: Detection of the public clonotype was limited to the first time point after infection, and the public clonotype was not found in uninfected infants or in infants infected after 120 days. Presence of the public clonotype at levels below the detection limit might still occur in CMV-uninfected infants. A small sample size and the lack of race- or environment-matched controls were noted by the authors, because CMV is acquired by nearly all Ugandans before adulthood.

In Kampala, Uganda, pregnant women receiving prenatal care were recruited and their infants were enrolled, and documentation of maternal HIV status was required. Families received weekly visits, and collection of infant clinical information, oral swabs and peripheral blood began at 6 weeks of age and continued every 4 months after that. Blood was collected in heparin tubes, and PBMC were isolated by Ficoll-Paque density gradient centrifugation and cryopreserved. A remark on this clone: No antigen is known for it. No base-level quality is on record; no much larger clone is a single base apart.

The library relied on RT-PCR. TCR cDNA was generated by reverse transcription of PBMC RNA with SuperScript II and gamma-chain- and delta-chain-specific primers. Purification of cDNA was performed with AMPure XP beads, after which the cDNA was amplified and indexed with Illumina adapters by means of the Nextera XT Index Kit. Sequencing of gammadelta TCR libraries was carried out on an Illumina MiSeq using a V2 300-cycle kit. The original pipeline was this. Using MiXCR v2.1.12, CDR3 sequences were assembled, and reads were mapped onto D, J and V genes obtained from GenBank. VDJtools v1.2.1 was used to carry out repertoire analyses of the CDR3 clonotypes. TCRdb reprocessed the public reads with the caller CATT; rows with the same DNA were merged afterwards. The V and J calls here are based on TCRdb, not the publication. This sample comprises around 1,500 delta-chain clones, roughly 28% of them detected only once. The ten largest clonotypes hold roughly 11% of the sample.

The clonotype originates from a human donor who was a Ugandan infant, either HIV-exposed or HIV-unexposed (not recorded which). The input for sequencing was peripheral blood, taken at time point 3 of longitudinal follow-up.

The DNA sequence follows: TGTGCTCTTGGGGAAATGAACTTCTGGGGGATAGGGGCGTACACCGATAAACTCATCTTT. Its coded protein is CALGEMNFWGIGAYTDKLIF. This sequence uses TRDV1 and TRDJ1, and TRDD3 matches 10 of the central bases. V loses 2 bases at its end and J loses 0 bases; junction bases beyond the gene matches: 15. The CDR3 covers 20 residues, taking in both the cysteine and the phenylalanine. CDR3 DNA is the only sequence kept; it has 60 bases, read in frame from the first base. Per the germline V gene, TSWWSYY is the CDR1 and QGS is the CDR2.